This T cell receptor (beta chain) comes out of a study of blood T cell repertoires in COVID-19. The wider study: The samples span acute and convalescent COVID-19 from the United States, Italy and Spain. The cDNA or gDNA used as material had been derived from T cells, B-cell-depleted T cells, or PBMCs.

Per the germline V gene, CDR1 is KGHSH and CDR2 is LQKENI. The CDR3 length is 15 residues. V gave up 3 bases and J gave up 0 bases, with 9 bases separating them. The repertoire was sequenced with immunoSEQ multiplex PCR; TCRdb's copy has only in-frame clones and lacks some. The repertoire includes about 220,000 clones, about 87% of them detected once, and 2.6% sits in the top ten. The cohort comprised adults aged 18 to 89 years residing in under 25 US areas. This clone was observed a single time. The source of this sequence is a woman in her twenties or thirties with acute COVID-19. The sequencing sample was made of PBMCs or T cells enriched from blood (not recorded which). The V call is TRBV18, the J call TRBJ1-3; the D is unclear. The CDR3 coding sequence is TGTGCCAGCTCACCCAACAGTGACTCTGGAAACACCATATATTTT. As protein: CASSPNSDSGNTIYF.